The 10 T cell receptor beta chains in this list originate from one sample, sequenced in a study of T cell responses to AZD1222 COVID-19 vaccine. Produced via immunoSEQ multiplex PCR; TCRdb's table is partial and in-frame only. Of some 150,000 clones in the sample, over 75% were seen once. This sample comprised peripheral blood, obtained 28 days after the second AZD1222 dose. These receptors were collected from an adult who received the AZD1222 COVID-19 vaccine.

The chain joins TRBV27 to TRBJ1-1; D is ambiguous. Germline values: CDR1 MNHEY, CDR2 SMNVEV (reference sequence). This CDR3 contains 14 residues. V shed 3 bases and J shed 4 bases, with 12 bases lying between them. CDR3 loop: CASSFLGGGTEAFF. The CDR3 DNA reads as TGTGCCAGCAGTTTCCTAGGCGGCGGCACTGAAGCTTTCTTT.

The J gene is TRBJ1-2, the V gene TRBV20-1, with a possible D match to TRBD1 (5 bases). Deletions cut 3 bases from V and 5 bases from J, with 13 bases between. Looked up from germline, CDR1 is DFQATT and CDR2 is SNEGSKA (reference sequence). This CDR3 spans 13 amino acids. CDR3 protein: CSASGALIYGYTF. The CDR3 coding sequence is TGCAGTGCTAGTGGGGCCCTGATTTATGGCTACACCTTC.

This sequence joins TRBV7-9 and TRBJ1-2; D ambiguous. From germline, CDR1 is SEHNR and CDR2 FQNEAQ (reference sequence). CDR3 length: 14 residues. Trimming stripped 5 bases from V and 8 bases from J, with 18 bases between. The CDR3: CASSSNRRQNGYTF. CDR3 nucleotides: TGTGCCAGCAGCAGTAACCGCCGACAAAACGGCTACACCTTC.

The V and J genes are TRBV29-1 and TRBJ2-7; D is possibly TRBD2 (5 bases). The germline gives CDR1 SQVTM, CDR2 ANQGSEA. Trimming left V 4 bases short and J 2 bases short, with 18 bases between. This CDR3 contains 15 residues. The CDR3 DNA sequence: TGCAGCGTTGCCGCCTCGGGGTTCACTGCCTACGAGCAGTACTTC. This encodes CSVAASGFTAYEQYF.

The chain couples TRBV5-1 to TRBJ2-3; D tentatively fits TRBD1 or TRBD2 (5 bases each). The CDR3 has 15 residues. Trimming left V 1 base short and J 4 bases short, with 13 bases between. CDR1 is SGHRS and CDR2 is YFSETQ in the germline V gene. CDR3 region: CASSLRGMGADTQYF. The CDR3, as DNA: TGCGCCAGCAGCTTGAGGGGAATGGGGGCAGATACGCAGTATTTT.

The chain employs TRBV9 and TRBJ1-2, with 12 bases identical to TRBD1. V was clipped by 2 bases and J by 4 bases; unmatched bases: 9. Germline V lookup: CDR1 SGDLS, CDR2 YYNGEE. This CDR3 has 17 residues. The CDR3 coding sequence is TGTGCCAGCAGCGTTAGGGACAGGGGGCCACTTAGCTATGGCTACACCTTC. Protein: CASSVRDRGPLSYGYTF.

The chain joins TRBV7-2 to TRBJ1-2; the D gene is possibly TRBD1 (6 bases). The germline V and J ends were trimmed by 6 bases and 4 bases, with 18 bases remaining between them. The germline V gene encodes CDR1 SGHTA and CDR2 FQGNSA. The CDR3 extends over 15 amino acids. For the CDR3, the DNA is TGTGCCAGCAGACGGCCAGGGGAGGGGTTCTATGGCTACACCTTC. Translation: CASRRPGEGFYGYTF.

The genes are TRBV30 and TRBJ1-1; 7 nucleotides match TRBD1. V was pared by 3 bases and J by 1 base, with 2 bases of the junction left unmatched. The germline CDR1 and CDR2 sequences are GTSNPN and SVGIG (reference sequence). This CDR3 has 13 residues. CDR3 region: CAWSNRGNTEAFF. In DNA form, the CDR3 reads TGTGCCTGGAGCAACAGGGGGAACACTGAAGCTTTCTTT. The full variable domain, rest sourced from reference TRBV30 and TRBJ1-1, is SQTIHQWPATLVQPVGSPLSLECTVEGTSNPNLYWYRQAAGRGLQLLFYSVGIGQISSEVPQNLSASRPQDRQFILSSKKLLLSDSGFYLCAWSNRGNTEAFFGQGTRLTVV.

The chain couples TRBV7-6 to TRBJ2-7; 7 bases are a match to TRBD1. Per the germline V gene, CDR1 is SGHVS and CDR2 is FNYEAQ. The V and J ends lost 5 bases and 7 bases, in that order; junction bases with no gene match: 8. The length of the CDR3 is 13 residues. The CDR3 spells CASSLTGAGEQYF. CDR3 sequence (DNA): TGTGCCAGCAGCCTAACAGGGGCCGGAGAGCAGTACTTC. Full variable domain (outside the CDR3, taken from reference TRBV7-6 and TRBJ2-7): GAGVSQSPRYKVTKRGQDVALRCDPISGHVSLYWYRQALGQGPEFLTYFNYEAQQDKSGLPNDRFSAERPEGSISTLTIQRTEQRDSAMYRCASSLTGAGEQYFGPGTRLTVT.

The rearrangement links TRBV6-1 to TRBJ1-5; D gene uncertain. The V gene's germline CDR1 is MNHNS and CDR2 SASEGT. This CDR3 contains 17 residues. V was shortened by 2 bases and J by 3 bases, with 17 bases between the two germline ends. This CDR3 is CASSEKGYGRNNQPQHF. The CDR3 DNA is TGTGCCAGCAGTGAAAAGGGCTACGGACGGAACAATCAGCCCCAGCATTTT.